The T cell receptor beta chain under discussion was sequenced for a study of PD-1 blockade in classical Hodgkin lymphoma. Regarding the study as a whole: Patients who responded completely had about the same baseline diversity as newly diagnosed patients.

The CDR3 consists of 22 residues. Germline trimming cut 5 bases from V and 1 base from J; bases unmatched to any gene: 24. The germline CDR1 and CDR2 sequences are PRHDT and FYEKMQ (reference sequence). Assay: immunoSEQ multiplex PCR; the TCRdb copy retains only in-frame clones and omits some. The sample consists of some 93,000 clones, just under 95% of them appearing once. In the case of this clone: The antigen is not known.

Relapse was seen in all patients after autologous stem cell transplantation, and brentuximab vedotin exposure was variable. This clonotype originated in a human donor with classical Hodgkin lymphoma. This specimen was peripheral blood mononuclear cells (PBMCs), taken at baseline. The rearrangement links TRBV13 to TRBJ2-1; the match to TRBD2 covers 9 bases. CDR3 DNA: TGTGCCAGCAGCGACATCCTCTCCGGGACGGCAAGCGGGAGGCGATCCTACAATGAGCAGTTCTTC. It specifies CASSDILSGTASGRRSYNEQFF.